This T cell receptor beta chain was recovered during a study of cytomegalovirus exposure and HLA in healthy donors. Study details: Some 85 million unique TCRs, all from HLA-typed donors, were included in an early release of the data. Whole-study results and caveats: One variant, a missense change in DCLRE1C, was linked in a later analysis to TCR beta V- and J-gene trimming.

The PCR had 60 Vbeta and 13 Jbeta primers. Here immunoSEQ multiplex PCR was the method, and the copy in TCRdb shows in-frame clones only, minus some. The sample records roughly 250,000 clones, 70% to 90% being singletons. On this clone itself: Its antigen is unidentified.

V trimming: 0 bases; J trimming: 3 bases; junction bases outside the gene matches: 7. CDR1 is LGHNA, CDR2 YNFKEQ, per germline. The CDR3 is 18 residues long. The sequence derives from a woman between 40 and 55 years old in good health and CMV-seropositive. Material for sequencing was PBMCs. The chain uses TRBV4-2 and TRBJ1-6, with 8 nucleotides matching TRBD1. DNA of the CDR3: TGTGCCAGCAGCCAAGACACTCAGGGGGCTAACTATAATTCACCCCTCCACTTT. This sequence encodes CASSQDTQGANYNSPLHF.